One and the same sample provided the 10 T cell receptor beta chains below, sequenced in a study of blood T cell repertoires in COVID-19. Measured with immunoSEQ multiplex PCR; TCRdb has only the in-frame clones, and not every one. The sample carries approximately 120,000 clones, 84% recorded once. The specimen was peripheral blood. These receptors came from a woman aged 50 to 60 with acute or convalescent COVID-19.

The chain has TRBV9 and TRBJ1-2; 7 bases align to TRBD1. Germline CDR1 reads SGDLS; CDR2 reads YYNGEE. Trimming at V came to 7 bases and at J to 2 bases, leaving 14 bases not matched to a gene. This CDR3 is 16 amino acids long. CDR3 in DNA: TGTGCCAGCGCTAAAGGACAGGAGGGATTGAACTATGGCTACACCTTC. This gives the protein CASAKGQEGLNYGYTF.

The chain carries TRBV6-1 and TRBJ1-4; the D is unclear. The CDR3 covers 12 residues. Germline CDR1 reads MNHNS; CDR2 reads SASEGT. V lost 2 bases, J lost 14 bases, and 12 bases lay in between. The CDR3 region is CASSEMTQGLFF. The CDR3 DNA reads TGTGCCAGCAGTGAAATGACTCAAGGTCTGTTTTTT.

This sequence joins TRBV9 and TRBJ2-5; no clear D gene. With 2 bases removed from V and 3 bases from J, the gap between germline ends came to 8 bases. CDR1 and CDR2 from the germline V gene are SGDLS and YYNGEE. CDR3 size: 13 residues. This CDR3 reads CASSVREKETQYF. The DNA of the CDR3 is TGTGCCAGCAGCGTGAGAGAGAAAGAGACCCAGTACTTC. The complete variable domain, with remaining parts taken from reference TRBV9 and TRBJ2-5, reads DSGVTQTPKHLITATGQRVTLRCSPRSGDLSVYWYQQSLDQGLQFLIQYYNGEERAKGNILERFSAQQFPDLHSELNLSSLELGDSALYFCASSVREKETQYFGPGTRLLVL.

The chain employs TRBV23-1 and TRBJ2-7, with D hard to call. TRBV23-1 belongs to the ORF category, with a function that is uncertain. This CDR3 has 16 residues. Trimming cost V 1 base and J 2 bases, with 15 bases left between them. As DNA, the CDR3 is TGCGCCAGCAGTCAATGGTGCAGGATATCCGCCTACGAGCAGTACTTC. It yields the protein CASSQWCRISAYEQYF.

This chain links TRBV5-1 with TRBJ1-1; TRBD1 agrees at 8 bases. Germline CDR1 is SGHRS and CDR2 is YFSETQ. This CDR3 comprises 14 residues. The V segment lost 4 bases and the J segment 0 bases; nucleotides outside the gene matches: 2. The CDR3 coding sequence is TGCGCCAGCAGCCAGGGGGCTTTGAACACTGAAGCTTTCTTT. This codes for CASSQGALNTEAFF.

The rearrangement links TRBV18 to TRBJ2-7; 9 bases line up with TRBD1. This CDR3 is built from 17 residues. J was trimmed by 11 bases and V by 2 bases; bases with no gene match: 19. CDR1 KGHSH and CDR2 LQKENI come from the germline V gene. This chain's CDR3 is CASSPIRGAQGASLEYF. CDR3 DNA: TGTGCCAGCTCACCAATAAGGGGGGCACAGGGGGCCTCTCTTGAGTACTTC.

V is TRBV19 and J is TRBJ1-2; D remains ambiguous. The CDR3 covers 11 residues. The V end was cut by 8 bases, the J end by 8 bases, with 12 bases between. Germline assignment: CDR1 LNHDA and CDR2 SQIVND (reference sequence). The CDR3 sequence: CASHQVGGYTF. The CDR3 bases are TGTGCCAGTCATCAGGTTGGGGGCTACACCTTC.

Turning to this clone: Other DNA sequences in the sample encode the same CDR3. The chain has TRBV10-3 and TRBJ1-1; unclear D gene. Germline V lookup: CDR1 ENHRY, CDR2 SYGVKD. CDR3 length: 13 amino acids. Trimming cost V 4 bases and J 1 base, with 7 bases left between them. CDR3 region: CAISVAGNTEAFF. In DNA form, the CDR3 reads TGTGCCATCAGTGTGGCAGGGAACACTGAAGCTTTCTTT.

V is TRBV18 and J is TRBJ2-7, with 7 bases that match TRBD1. CDR3 length: 15 residues. Trimming cost V 0 bases and J 3 bases; bases outside gene matches: 5. CDR1 and CDR2 (germline): KGHSH, LQKENI. The CDR3 region is CASSPPTGQFYEQYF. CDR3 coding DNA: TGTGCCAGCTCACCACCGACAGGGCAATTCTACGAGCAGTACTTC.

The gene calls are TRBV13 and TRBJ2-7, with a tentative D call TRBD2 (6 bases). CDR3 length equals 14 residues. Germline values: CDR1 PRHDT, CDR2 FYEKMQ (reference sequence). Trimming pared 7 bases from V and 7 bases from J, leaving 20 bases between. CDR3 DNA sequence: TGTGCCAGCACCCTAGCCCGGGGGTCGGGGGAGCAGTACTTC. Residues: CASTLARGSGEQYF.